A single sample gave rise to the 23 T cell receptor beta chains below, sequenced in a study of T cell responses to AZD1222 COVID-19 vaccine. Here immunoSEQ multiplex PCR was the method, and the copy in TCRdb shows in-frame clones only, minus some. The sample lists 180,000 or so clones; approximately 93% were seen once. The material was peripheral blood, obtained 28 days after the second AZD1222 dose. The receptor source for this set is an adult who received the AZD1222 COVID-19 vaccine.

The V gene is TRBV19, the J gene TRBJ1-2; TRBD1 is a possible D gene (6 bases). V was pared by 4 bases and J by 4 bases, with 13 bases between. The germline gives CDR1 LNHDA, CDR2 SQIVND (reference sequence). The CDR3 totals 14 residues. The CDR3 loop reads CASSTTGFFYGYTF. DNA of the CDR3: TGTGCCAGTAGTACTACAGGGTTCTTCTATGGCTACACCTTC.

The gene calls are TRBV2 and TRBJ1-2; D not certain. The CDR3 covers 13 residues. CDR1 SNHLY and CDR2 FYNNEI come from the germline V gene. V was pared by 4 bases and J by 2 bases, with 8 bases between. The CDR3 sequence is CASSGPGNYGYTF. In DNA, the CDR3 is TGTGCCAGCAGTGGGCCGGGAAACTATGGCTACACCTTC. The full variable domain, rest sourced from reference TRBV2 and TRBJ1-2, is EPEVTQTPSHQVTQMGQEVILRCVPISNHLYFYWYRQILGQKVEFLVSFYNNEISEKSEIFDDQFSVERPDGSNFTLKIRSTKLEDSAMYFCASSGPGNYGYTFGSGTRLTVV.

The chain couples TRBV12-3 or TRBV12-4 to TRBJ2-1; D gene unclear. This CDR3 is 11 amino acids long. V shed 6 bases and J shed 7 bases, with 7 bases lying between them. CDR3 in amino acids: CASSSRNEQFF. The DNA for the CDR3 is TGTGCCAGCAGCTCGAGAAATGAGCAGTTCTTC.

The rearrangement uses TRBV10-1 and TRBJ1-1; no clear D gene. Germline CDR1 is WNHNN and CDR2 is SYGVQD (reference sequence). V was shortened by 6 bases and J by 1 base, with 9 bases between the two germline ends. The CDR3 length is 13 residues. CDR3 in DNA: TGCGCCAGCAGAGTGGGTTGGAACACTGAAGCTTTCTTT. Protein sequence: CASRVGWNTEAFF.

The J gene is TRBJ1-1, the V gene TRBV6-5; 10 bases map to TRBD1. Unmatched junction bases numbered 8, after V lost 6 bases and J lost 4 bases. Germline assignment: CDR1 MNHEY and CDR2 SVGAGI. This CDR3 is 15 amino acids long. The CDR3: CASSFRQGAGTEAFF. CDR3 sequence (DNA): TGTGCCAGCAGCTTTCGACAGGGGGCGGGCACTGAAGCTTTCTTT.

The V call is TRBV7-6, the J call TRBJ2-1; no firm D call. Germline CDR1 and CDR2: SGHVS and FNYEAQ. The CDR3 runs 13 residues. V lost 5 bases, J lost 9 bases, and 14 bases lay in between. The CDR3 DNA sequence: TGTGCCAGCAGCGGGCATCTGGGTGGTGAGCAGTTCTTC. Its protein product is CASSGHLGGEQFF.

This chain uses TRBV5-8 with TRBJ1-2; D gene uncertain. V lost 4 bases, J lost 4 bases, and 17 bases lay in between. The CDR3 length is 15 residues. Germline V lookup: CDR1 SGHTS, CDR2 YDEGEE. As DNA, the CDR3 is TGTGCCAGCAGCACCTATGTTTCGGGCACCTATGGCTACACCTTC. This translates into CASSTYVSGTYGYTF. Complete variable domain (other parts from reference TRBV5-8 and TRBJ1-2): EAGVTQSPTHLIKTRGQQATLRCSPISGHTSVYWYQQALGLGLQFLLWYDEGEERNRGNFPPRFSGRQFPNYSSELNVNALELEDSALYLCASSTYVSGTYGYTFGSGTRLTVV.

This clone was found once. The chain joins TRBV25-1 to TRBJ2-7; tentatively, D is TRBD1 (6 bases). CDR1 and CDR2 from the germline V gene are MGHDK and SYGVNS. V dropped 1 base and J dropped 1 base, with 11 bases sitting between them. The length of the CDR3 is 15 residues. The CDR3 sequence is CASSESGTRSYEQYF. DNA for the CDR3: TGTGCCAGCAGTGAATCTGGGACAAGGTCCTACGAGCAGTACTTC.

The chain uses TRBV7-2 and TRBJ2-7; D is unresolved. V lost 2 bases and J lost 3, with 8 bases in between. This CDR3 has 13 residues. CDR1 SGHTA and CDR2 FQGNSA come from the germline V gene. The CDR3 bases are TGTGCCAGCAGCTTAAGTACAGACTACGAGCAGTACTTC. It translates to CASSLSTDYEQYF.

This clone was seen a single time. V is TRBV5-1 and J is TRBJ2-2, with D perhaps TRBD2 (5 bases). Trimming shortened V by 3 bases and J by 5 bases, and 11 bases separated the two germline ends. Germline loops: CDR1 SGHRS, CDR2 YFSETQ. The CDR3 runs to 14 residues. The CDR3 loop is CASSSGELTGELFF. CDR3 DNA: TGCGCCAGCAGCTCCGGGGAGTTAACCGGGGAGCTGTTTTTT.

V gene TRBV4-2 combines with J gene TRBJ2-1; D is unresolved. CDR1 LGHNA and CDR2 YNFKEQ come from the germline V gene. With 0 bases removed from V and 0 bases from J, the gap between germline ends came to 12 bases. The CDR3 contains 17 residues. The CDR3 is CASSQDQTASSYNEQFF. Here the CDR3 DNA reads TGTGCCAGCAGCCAAGATCAGACCGCGAGCTCCTACAATGAGCAGTTCTTC.

The rearrangement links TRBV10-2 to TRBJ2-3, with 9 nucleotides matching TRBD2. Germline CDR1 WSHSY, CDR2 SAAADI. J gave up 0 bases and V 4 bases, and 5 bases lay outside the gene matches. The CDR3 has 16 amino acids. The CDR3 reads CASSVKRGASTDTQYF. CDR3 nucleotide sequence: TGCGCCAGCAGTGTGAAGCGGGGGGCGAGCACAGATACGCAGTATTTT.

The chain couples TRBV2 to TRBJ1-4; a weak D match, TRBD1 (5 bases). Germline CDR1 SNHLY, CDR2 FYNNEI. The length of the CDR3 is 14 residues. V was pared by 10 bases and J by 3 bases, with 15 bases between. The CDR3 is CATSRRAANEKLFF. The CDR3, as DNA: TGTGCCACCTCCCGCAGGGCGGCTAATGAAAAACTGTTTTTT.

The chain recombines TRBV29-1 with TRBJ1-4; D not resolved. The ends were cut back, 0 bases at V and 7 bases at J, with 18 bases in the middle. The CDR3 sequence is 16 residues long. The V gene's germline CDR1 is SQVTM and CDR2 ANQGSEA. CDR3 amino acids: CSVEDGTGISGEKLFF. DNA of the CDR3: TGCAGCGTTGAAGATGGAACCGGGATTTCGGGTGAAAAACTGTTTTTT.

This clone was seen a few times. The CDR3 coding sequence is TGCGCCAGCAGCACTCGACCCCCGGGGACAGGGGGCCAAGAGACCCAGTACTTC. It is translated as CASSTRPPGTGGQETQYF. The chain uses TRBV4-1 and TRBJ2-5, with 11 bases that match TRBD1. The trim removed 5 bases at V and 1 base at J, leaving 12 bases unmatched. From germline, CDR1 is MGHRA and CDR2 YSYEKL. The CDR3 extends over 18 amino acids.

This chain links TRBV19 with TRBJ1-4; D uncertain. The V gene lost 6 bases and the J gene lost 0 bases, with 5 bases spanning the gap. CDR3 length equals 13 residues. Germline CDR1 and CDR2: LNHDA and SQIVND (reference sequence). For the CDR3, the DNA is TGTGCCAGTAGGGACTCAACTAATGAAAAACTGTTTTTT. This translates into CASRDSTNEKLFF. Full variable domain (rest looked up from reference TRBV19 and TRBJ1-4): DGGITQSPKYLFRKEGQNVTLSCEQNLNHDAMYWYRQDPGQGLRLIYYSQIVNDFQKGDIAEGYSVSREKKESFPLTVTSAQKNPTAFYLCASRDSTNEKLFFGSGTQLSVL.

The genes are TRBV29-1 and TRBJ2-1; TRBD1 aligns across 10 bases. The CDR3 totals 16 residues. Germline CDR1 SQVTM, CDR2 ANQGSEA. Trimming took 4 bases from V and 8 from J; bases not matched to a gene: 14. The chain's CDR3 is CSVGPLRQGAIYEQFF. The CDR3 coding sequence is TGCAGCGTTGGACCCCTCAGACAGGGGGCTATCTATGAGCAGTTCTTC.

This chain connects TRBV7-3 to TRBJ2-1; 12 positions agree with TRBD2. The CDR3 has 15 residues. The V segment lost 4 bases and the J segment 4 bases; nucleotides outside the gene matches: 2. Germline CDR1 SGHTA, CDR2 FQGTGA. The CDR3 bases are TGTGCCAGCAGCTCAACTAGCGGGGGGTACAATGAGCAGTTCTTC. Translated, it gives CASSSTSGGYNEQFF.

The chain carries TRBV7-6 and TRBJ1-3, with D maybe TRBD1 (6 bases). CDR3 length: 14 residues. In germline, CDR1 is SGHVS, CDR2 FNYEAQ. V gave up 5 bases and J gave up 6 bases, with 14 bases separating them. The CDR3 loop is CASSPGQSLNTIYF. CDR3 in DNA: TGTGCCAGCAGCCCTGGACAGAGCCTAAACACCATATATTTT.

The rearrangement links TRBV2 to TRBJ1-1, with D perhaps matching TRBD1 (5 bases). The CDR3 covers 13 residues. CDR1 and CDR2 (germline): SNHLY, FYNNEI. V gave up 7 bases and J gave up 1 base, with 10 bases separating them. The CDR3 spells CASNWGRNTEAFF. The CDR3 DNA reads as TGTGCCAGCAACTGGGGGAGGAACACTGAAGCTTTCTTT.

The rearrangement joins TRBV7-2 to TRBJ2-5; 7 bases fit TRBD1. The germline V gene has CDR1 SGHTA and CDR2 FQGNSA. CDR3 size: 15 residues. Trimming removed 4 bases from V and 2 bases from J; junction bases left unmatched: 7. The CDR3 DNA reads as TGTGCCAGCAGCTCTTTGACAGGGCGGCAAGAGACCCAGTACTTC. This codes for CASSSLTGRQETQYF.

The CDR3: CASSGLAGTYEQYF. DNA for the CDR3: TGTGCCAGCTCTGGACTAGCGGGGACCTACGAGCAGTACTTC. J is TRBJ2-7 and V is TRBV18; TRBD2 matches at 12 bases. With 6 bases clipped from V and 2 bases from J, the junction kept 2 bases outside the gene matches. This CDR3 contains 14 residues. The V gene's germline CDR1 is KGHSH and CDR2 LQKENI.

On this clone: The same CDR3 also results from other DNA sequences found in this sample. The V gene is TRBV5-5, the J gene TRBJ1-2; a possible D gene is TRBD1 (5 bases). Trimming left V 0 bases short and J 2 bases short, with 5 bases between. The CDR3 is 13 amino acids. CDR1 and CDR2 from the germline V gene are SGHKS and YYEKEE (reference sequence). In DNA form, the CDR3 reads TGTGCCAGCAGCTTGGGACAGAACTATGGCTACACCTTC. Protein product: CASSLGQNYGYTF. The full variable domain, with the rest looked up from reference TRBV5-5 and TRBJ1-2, is DAGVTQSPTHLIKTRGQQVTLRCSPISGHKSVSWYQQVLGQGPQFIFQYYEKEERGRGNFPDRFSARQFPNYSSELNVNALLLGDSALYLCASSLGQNYGYTFGSGTRLTVV.